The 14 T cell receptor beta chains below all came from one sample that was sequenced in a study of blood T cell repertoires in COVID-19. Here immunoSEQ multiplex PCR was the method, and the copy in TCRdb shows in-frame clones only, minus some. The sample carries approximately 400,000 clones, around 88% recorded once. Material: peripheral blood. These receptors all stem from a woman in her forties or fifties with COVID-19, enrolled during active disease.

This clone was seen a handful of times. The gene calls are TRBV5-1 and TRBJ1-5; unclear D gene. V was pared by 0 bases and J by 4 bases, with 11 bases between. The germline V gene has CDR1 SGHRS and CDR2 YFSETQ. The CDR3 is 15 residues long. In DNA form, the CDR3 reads TGCGCCAGCAGCTTGGTATCAGGTCCAAATCAGCCCCAGCATTTT. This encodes CASSLVSGPNQPQHF.

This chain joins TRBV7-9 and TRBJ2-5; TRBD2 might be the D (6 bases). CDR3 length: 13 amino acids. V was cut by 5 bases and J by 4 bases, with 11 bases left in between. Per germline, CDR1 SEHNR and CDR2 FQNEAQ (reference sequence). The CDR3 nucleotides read TGTGCCAGCAGCCCCGGGGACTCAGAGACCCAGTACTTC. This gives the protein CASSPGDSETQYF.

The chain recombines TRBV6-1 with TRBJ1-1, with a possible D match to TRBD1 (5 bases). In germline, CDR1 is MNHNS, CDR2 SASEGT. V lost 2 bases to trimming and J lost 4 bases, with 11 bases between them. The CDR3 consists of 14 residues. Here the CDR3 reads CASSESGRTTEAFF. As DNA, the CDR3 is TGTGCCAGCAGTGAATCAGGGAGGACCACTGAAGCTTTCTTT.

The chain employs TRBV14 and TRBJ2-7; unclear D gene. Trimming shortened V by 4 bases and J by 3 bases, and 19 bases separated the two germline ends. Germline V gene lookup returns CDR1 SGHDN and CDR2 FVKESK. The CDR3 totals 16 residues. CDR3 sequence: CASSLRHRPNIYEQYF. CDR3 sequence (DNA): TGTGCCAGCAGCCTCAGACATCGGCCCAACATCTACGAGCAGTACTTC.

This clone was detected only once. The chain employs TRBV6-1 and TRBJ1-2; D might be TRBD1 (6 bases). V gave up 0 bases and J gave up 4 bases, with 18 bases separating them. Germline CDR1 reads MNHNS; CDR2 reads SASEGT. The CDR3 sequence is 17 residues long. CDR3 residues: CASSEAWPGGPGYGYTF. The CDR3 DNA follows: TGTGCCAGCAGTGAAGCGTGGCCCGGGGGGCCCGGCTATGGCTACACCTTC.

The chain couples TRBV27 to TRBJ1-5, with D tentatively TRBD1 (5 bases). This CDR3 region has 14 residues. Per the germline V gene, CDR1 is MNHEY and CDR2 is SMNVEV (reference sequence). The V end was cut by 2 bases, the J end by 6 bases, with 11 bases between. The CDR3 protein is CASSLQRGGQPQHF. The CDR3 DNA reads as TGTGCCAGCAGTTTACAGCGGGGGGGTCAGCCCCAGCATTTT.

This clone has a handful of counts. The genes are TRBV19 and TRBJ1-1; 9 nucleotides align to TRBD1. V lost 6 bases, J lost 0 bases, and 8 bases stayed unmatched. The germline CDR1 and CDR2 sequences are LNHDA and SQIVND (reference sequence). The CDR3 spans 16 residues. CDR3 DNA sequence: TGTGCCAGTAGGCCCGGGACAGGGCCGATGAACACTGAAGCTTTCTTT. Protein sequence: CASRPGTGPMNTEAFF.

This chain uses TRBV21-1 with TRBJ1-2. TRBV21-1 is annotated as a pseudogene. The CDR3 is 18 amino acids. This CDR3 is CASTGRGMLLSPSYGYTF. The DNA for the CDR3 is TGTGCCAGCACCGGGAGGGGAATGTTGTTGAGTCCCTCCTATGGCTACACCTTC.

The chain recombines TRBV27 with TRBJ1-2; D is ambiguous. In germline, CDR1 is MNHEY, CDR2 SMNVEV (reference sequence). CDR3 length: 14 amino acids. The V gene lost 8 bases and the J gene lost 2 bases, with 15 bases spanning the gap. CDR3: CASRAGGRNYGYTF. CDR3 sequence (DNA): TGTGCCAGCCGGGCAGGAGGACGCAACTATGGCTACACCTTC.

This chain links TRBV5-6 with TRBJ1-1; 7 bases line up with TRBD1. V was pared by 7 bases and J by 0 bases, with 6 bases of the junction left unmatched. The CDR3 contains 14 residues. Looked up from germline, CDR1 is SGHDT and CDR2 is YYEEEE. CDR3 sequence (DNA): TGTGCCAGCGGGGGACAGATGATGAACACTGAAGCTTTCTTT. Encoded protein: CASGGQMMNTEAFF.

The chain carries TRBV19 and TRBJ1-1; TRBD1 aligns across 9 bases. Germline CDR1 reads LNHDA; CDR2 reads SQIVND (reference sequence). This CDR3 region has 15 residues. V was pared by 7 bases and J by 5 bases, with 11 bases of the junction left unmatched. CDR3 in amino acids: CASTRDREVGTEAFF. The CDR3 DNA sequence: TGTGCCAGTACCAGGGACAGGGAAGTAGGAACTGAAGCTTTCTTT.

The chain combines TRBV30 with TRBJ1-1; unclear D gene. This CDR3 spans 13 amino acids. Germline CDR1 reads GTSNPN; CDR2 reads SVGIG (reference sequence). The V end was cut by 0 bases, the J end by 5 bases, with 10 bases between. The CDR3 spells CAWSVERRTEAFF. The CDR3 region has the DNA TGTGCCTGGAGTGTAGAGAGGAGGACTGAAGCTTTCTTT.

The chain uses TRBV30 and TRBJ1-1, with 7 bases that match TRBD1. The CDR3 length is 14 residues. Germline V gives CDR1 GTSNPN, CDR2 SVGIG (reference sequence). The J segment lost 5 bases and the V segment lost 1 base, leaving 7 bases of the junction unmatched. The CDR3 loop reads CAWSDPGQKTEAFF. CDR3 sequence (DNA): TGTGCCTGGAGTGATCCGGGACAGAAGACTGAAGCTTTCTTT. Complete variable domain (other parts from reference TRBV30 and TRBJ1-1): SQTIHQWPATLVQPVGSPLSLECTVEGTSNPNLYWYRQAAGRGLQLLFYSVGIGQISSEVPQNLSASRPQDRQFILSSKKLLLSDSGFYLCAWSDPGQKTEAFFGQGTRLTVV.

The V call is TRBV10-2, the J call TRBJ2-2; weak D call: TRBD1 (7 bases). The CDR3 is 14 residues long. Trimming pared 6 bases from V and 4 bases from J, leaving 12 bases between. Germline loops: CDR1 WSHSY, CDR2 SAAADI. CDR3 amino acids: CASRTRQGTGELFF. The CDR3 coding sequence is TGCGCCAGCAGGACTAGACAGGGCACCGGGGAGCTGTTTTTT.